This T cell receptor (beta chain) originates from a study of spatial heterogeneity in lung cancer. As for the study in general: Alpha-chain sequences were consistently detected in smaller numbers than beta-chain sequences.

The CDR3 is made up of 14 amino acids. Trimming cost V 4 bases and J 5 bases, with 14 bases left between them. Germline V gene lookup returns CDR1 SGHAT and CDR2 FQNNGV. Indicated time point: sample taken at primary tumor resection. Extraction of whole RNA from tumor, nontumor lung or frozen PBMC preceded unsorted sequencing. Samples were obtained from some 70 donors, all untreated early-stage non-small cell lung cancer patients. Overall study results and limits: Whereas they appeared in blood less at follow-up, ubiquitous expanded tumor TCRs appeared there more at resection.

A distinct unique molecular identifier was carried by each TCR cDNA molecule. MiXCR was run by TCRdb on the 5' RACE reads, yielding one entry per CDR3 protein. Among about 38,000 distinct CDR3 sequences listed, around 5.8% were seen once. This clonotype came up many times. Its specificity is unknown. The sample consisted of PBMCs, taken at surgery. The genes are TRBV11-2 and TRBJ1-2; possibly TRBD1 for D (6 bases). The TCR was taken from a male donor with early-stage non-small cell lung cancer. Written as DNA, the CDR3 is TGTGCCAGCAGCTCGATCAGGGGAAATTATGGCTACACCTTC. Translated: CASSSIRGNYGYTF.